Listed below are T cell receptor beta chains from one sample, sequenced in a study of control samples from healthy donors and cancer patients. Clones were sequenced by immunoSEQ multiplex PCR, and TCRdb holds only the in-frame ones, with some missing. The sample records about 130,000 clones, around 90% being singletons. Sequenced input: blood. The receptors originated from a man aged 18 to 29 in good health. Both conserved end residues are part of each CDR3. Fields, in order: clone size, J gene, D gene, V gene, CDR3 DNA, CDR3 protein. A D gene is named only where the DNA matches it firmly. The listing skips clone size in some rows; elsewhere it reads once, few, many or a size class.

clone_size: .; j_call: TRBJ2-1; d_call: .; v_call: TRBV7-7; cdr3_nt: TGTGCCAGCAGCCAGGGCTATGGAGATGAGCAGTTCTTC; cdr3_aa: CASSQGYGDEQFF
clone_size: .; j_call: TRBJ2-5; d_call: TRBD2; v_call: TRBV4-1; cdr3_nt: TGCGCCAGCAGCCGCACTAGCGTCCAAGAGACCCAGTACTTC; cdr3_aa: CASSRTSVQETQYF
clone_size: .; j_call: TRBJ1-5; d_call: .; v_call: TRBV25-1; cdr3_nt: TGTGCCAGCAGTGAGACGGACGGGACGGATAATCAGCCCCAGCATTTT; cdr3_aa: CASSETDGTDNQPQHF
clone_size: .; j_call: TRBJ2-3; d_call: TRBD1; v_call: TRBV11-3; cdr3_nt: TGTGCCAGCAGTCAGACGTCCGGGACAGGGGGCCAGGCGCAGTATTTT; cdr3_aa: CASSQTSGTGGQAQYF
clone_size: .; j_call: TRBJ1-2; d_call: TRBD1; v_call: TRBV3-1/TRBV3-2; cdr3_nt: TGTGCCAGCAGCCGGGAGGGGGCGTTAAACTATGGCTACACCTTC; cdr3_aa: CASSREGALNYGYTF
clone_size: .; j_call: TRBJ1-1; d_call: .; v_call: TRBV12-3/TRBV12-4; cdr3_nt: TGTGCCAGCAGTTTACCCCCGAACACTGAAGCTTTCTTT; cdr3_aa: CASSLPPNTEAFF
clone_size: .; j_call: TRBJ2-7; d_call: .; v_call: TRBV9; cdr3_nt: TGTGCCAGCAGCGTAGCCCCGGGGGCCTACGAGCAGTACTTC; cdr3_aa: CASSVAPGAYEQYF
clone_size: .; j_call: TRBJ2-3; d_call: TRBD2; v_call: TRBV3-1/TRBV3-2; cdr3_nt: TGTGCCAGCAGCCTAGGACTAGCGGGAGGCACAGATACGCAGTATTTT; cdr3_aa: CASSLGLAGGTDTQYF
clone_size: .; j_call: TRBJ2-3; d_call: TRBD1; v_call: TRBV7-6; cdr3_nt: TGTGCCAGCAGCTATAACAGGGGGCCTGAAGATACGCAGTATTTT; cdr3_aa: CASSYNRGPEDTQYF
clone_size: once; j_call: TRBJ2-1; d_call: TRBD1; v_call: TRBV6-5; cdr3_nt: TGTGCCAGCAGTTATCCCGGGACAGGGCGTCAGTTCTTC; cdr3_aa: CASSYPGTGRQFF
clone_size: .; j_call: TRBJ2-7; d_call: TRBD1; v_call: TRBV28; cdr3_nt: TGTGCCAGCGCCGGGACAGGGGTATCCTACGAGCAGTACTTC; cdr3_aa: CASAGTGVSYEQYF
clone_size: .; j_call: TRBJ2-5; d_call: TRBD2; v_call: TRBV6-7; cdr3_nt: TGTGCCAGCAGTTTTGAAAGCGGGAGAGGGCATTGGGAGACCCAGTACTTC; cdr3_aa: CASSFESGRGHWETQYF
clone_size: .; j_call: TRBJ2-2; d_call: TRBD2; v_call: TRBV19; cdr3_nt: TGTGCCAGTAGTCTTGGGACTAGCGGGAGAACATACACCGGGGAGCTGTTTTTT; cdr3_aa: CASSLGTSGRTYTGELFF
clone_size: .; j_call: TRBJ1-1; d_call: .; v_call: TRBV30; cdr3_nt: TGTGCCTGGAGGGTACAGGACACTGAAGCTTTCTTT; cdr3_aa: CAWRVQDTEAFF
clone_size: .; j_call: TRBJ1-1; d_call: .; v_call: TRBV7-9; cdr3_nt: TGTGCCAGCAGCTTAGCGGCCCATTGGACCGTTAGTGGCACTGAAGCTTTCTTT; cdr3_aa: CASSLAAHWTVSGTEAFF
clone_size: once; j_call: TRBJ1-4; d_call: TRBD1; v_call: TRBV27; cdr3_nt: TGTGCCAGCAGTTTACGGGACAGGGGGGATGAAAAACTGTTTTTT; cdr3_aa: CASSLRDRGDEKLFF
clone_size: .; j_call: TRBJ1-2; d_call: TRBD1; v_call: TRBV27; cdr3_nt: TGTGCCAGCAGTGCCGGGACAGGGGAAATAGGCGGCTACACCTTC; cdr3_aa: CASSAGTGEIGGYTF
clone_size: .; j_call: TRBJ2-7; d_call: .; v_call: TRBV5-4; cdr3_nt: TGTGCCAGCAGCGCGGACGCGGGGAGCTCCTACGAGCAGTACTTC; cdr3_aa: CASSADAGSSYEQYF
clone_size: .; j_call: TRBJ1-4; d_call: TRBD1; v_call: TRBV6-1; cdr3_nt: TGTGCCAGCAGTGAAGCTATTGGGACAGCTGAAAAACTGTTTTTT; cdr3_aa: CASSEAIGTAEKLFF
clone_size: .; j_call: TRBJ1-5; d_call: .; v_call: TRBV2; cdr3_nt: TGTGCCAGCAGGGAAGGGGGGTTCTGGGAAGATCAGCCCCAGCATTTT; cdr3_aa: CASREGGFWEDQPQHF
clone_size: .; j_call: TRBJ1-1; d_call: .; v_call: TRBV28; cdr3_nt: TGTGCCAGCAGTCCCCCTTCCAGGGGAGCTTTCTTT; cdr3_aa: CASSPPSRGAFF
clone_size: .; j_call: TRBJ2-2; d_call: .; v_call: TRBV29-1; cdr3_nt: TGCAGCGTTGAAAGACAGGCGAACACCGGGGAGCTGTTTTTT; cdr3_aa: CSVERQANTGELFF
clone_size: .; j_call: TRBJ1-4; d_call: TRBD1; v_call: TRBV7-6; cdr3_nt: TGTGCCAGCAGCAGAGGAGTGATGGGACAGGGGGCGACTAATGAAAAACTGTTTTTT; cdr3_aa: CASSRGVMGQGATNEKLFF
clone_size: once; j_call: TRBJ2-7; d_call: .; v_call: TRBV28; cdr3_nt: TGTGCCAGCAGTTTAGTAGGGGTCCGCGACGAGCAGTACTTC; cdr3_aa: CASSLVGVRDEQYF
clone_size: .; j_call: TRBJ2-3; d_call: TRBD2; v_call: TRBV9; cdr3_nt: TGTGCCAGCAGCCTCTGGGGGGGGGAGACAGATACGCAGTATTTT; cdr3_aa: CASSLWGGETDTQYF
clone_size: .; j_call: TRBJ1-1; d_call: .; v_call: TRBV6-5; cdr3_nt: TGTGCCAGCAGCGCCCGTGGAAGGGGCACTGAAGCTTTCTTT; cdr3_aa: CASSARGRGTEAFF
clone_size: .; j_call: TRBJ2-3; d_call: .; v_call: TRBV24-1; cdr3_nt: TGTGCCACCAAGGGGGGCGGCACAGATACGCAGTATTTT; cdr3_aa: CATKGGGTDTQYF
clone_size: .; j_call: TRBJ2-2; d_call: .; v_call: TRBV27; cdr3_nt: TGTGCCAGCAGGTTAACAAGAAACACCGGGGAGCTGTTTTTT; cdr3_aa: CASRLTRNTGELFF
clone_size: once; j_call: TRBJ2-2; d_call: .; v_call: TRBV7-9; cdr3_nt: TGTGCCAGCAGCCCTCGTCTAGCTTCCGGGGAGCTGTTTTTT; cdr3_aa: CASSPRLASGELFF
clone_size: .; j_call: TRBJ2-1; d_call: .; v_call: TRBV4-2; cdr3_nt: TGTGCCAGCAGCCAAGACGCGGGGTACCGTGAGCAGTTCTTC; cdr3_aa: CASSQDAGYREQFF
clone_size: .; j_call: TRBJ1-2; d_call: TRBD1; v_call: TRBV7-2; cdr3_nt: TGTGCCAGCAGCACATACTTCCCGGACAGGAACTATGGCTACACCTTC; cdr3_aa: CASSTYFPDRNYGYTF
clone_size: .; j_call: TRBJ2-1; d_call: .; v_call: TRBV24-1; cdr3_nt: TGTGCCACCAGTGCGCGTGTAGGGACAACATCCTACAATGAGCAGTTCTTC; cdr3_aa: CATSARVGTTSYNEQFF
clone_size: .; j_call: TRBJ1-2; d_call: .; v_call: TRBV6-5; cdr3_nt: TGTGCCAGCACCGACAAGTCCGTGCTGAAAGGCTACACCTTC; cdr3_aa: CASTDKSVLKGYTF
clone_size: .; j_call: TRBJ1-2; d_call: TRBD1; v_call: TRBV14; cdr3_nt: TGTGCCAGCAGCCTATCAGGGGGGGATGGCTACACCTTC; cdr3_aa: CASSLSGGDGYTF
clone_size: .; j_call: TRBJ2-5; d_call: .; v_call: TRBV5-1; cdr3_nt: TGCGCCAGCGCCTCCGAAGAGACCCAGTACTTC; cdr3_aa: CASASEETQYF
clone_size: .; j_call: TRBJ2-5; d_call: .; v_call: TRBV10-3; cdr3_nt: TGTGCCATCAGTGAGTCGTTAGGGGTCTTTAAAGAGACCCAGTACTTC; cdr3_aa: CAISESLGVFKETQYF
clone_size: once; j_call: TRBJ2-5; d_call: .; v_call: TRBV5-8; cdr3_nt: TGTGCCAGCAGCTTCGGTAGGGGGTACAGGGAGACCCAGTACTTC; cdr3_aa: CASSFGRGYRETQYF
clone_size: .; j_call: TRBJ2-3; d_call: .; v_call: TRBV11-1; cdr3_nt: TGTGCCACCAAGACCTCTGGCACAGATACGCAGTATTTT; cdr3_aa: CATKTSGTDTQYF
clone_size: .; j_call: TRBJ2-1; d_call: TRBD1; v_call: TRBV7-6; cdr3_nt: TGTGCCAGCAGCTGGACAGGGGGCTGGGACAATGAGCAGTTCTTC; cdr3_aa: CASSWTGGWDNEQFF
clone_size: .; j_call: TRBJ1-1; d_call: .; v_call: TRBV5-4; cdr3_nt: TGTGCCAGCAGCCTGGGGTCTGGACTTTTTCTGAACACTGAAGCTTTCTTT; cdr3_aa: CASSLGSGLFLNTEAFF
clone_size: .; j_call: TRBJ1-5; d_call: .; v_call: TRBV27; cdr3_nt: TGTGCCAGCAGCAGGAGATATAGCAATCAGCCCCAGCATTTT; cdr3_aa: CASSRRYSNQPQHF
clone_size: .; j_call: TRBJ2-2; d_call: .; v_call: TRBV6-5; cdr3_nt: TGTGCCAGCAGTTACTCGATCGGCCGGACAGCCCAAAGTCTGTTTTTT; cdr3_aa: CASSYSIGRTAQSLFF